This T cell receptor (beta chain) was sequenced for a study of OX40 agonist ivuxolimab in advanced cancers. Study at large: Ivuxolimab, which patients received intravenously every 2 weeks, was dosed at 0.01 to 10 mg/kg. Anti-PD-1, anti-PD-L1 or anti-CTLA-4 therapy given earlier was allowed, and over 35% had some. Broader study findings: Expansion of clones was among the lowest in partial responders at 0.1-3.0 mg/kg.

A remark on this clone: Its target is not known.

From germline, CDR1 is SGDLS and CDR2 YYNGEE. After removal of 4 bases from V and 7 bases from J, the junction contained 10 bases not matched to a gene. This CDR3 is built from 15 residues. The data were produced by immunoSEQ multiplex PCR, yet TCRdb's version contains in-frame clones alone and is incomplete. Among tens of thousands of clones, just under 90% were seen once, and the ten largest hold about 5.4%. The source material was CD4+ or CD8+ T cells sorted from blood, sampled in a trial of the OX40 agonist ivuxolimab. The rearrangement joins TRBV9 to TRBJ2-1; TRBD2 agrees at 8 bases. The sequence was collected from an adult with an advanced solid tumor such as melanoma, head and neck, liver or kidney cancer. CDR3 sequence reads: CASSPRTSLRNEQFF. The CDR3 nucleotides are TGTGCCAGCAGCCCCAGGACTAGCTTAAGGAATGAGCAGTTCTTC.